This T cell receptor beta chain derives from a study of shared clonotypes between healthy human individuals. Study observations and caveats: Non-shared clonotypes were found to have lower generation probabilities than the clonotypes that were shared by all four of the sorted-subset donors. A handful of donors showed sharing of approximately 5% of naive CD4 clonotypes. Sampling involved blood alone; tissue repertoires likely differ.

The protocol was immunoSEQ multiplex PCR, while the TCRdb copy is restricted to in-frame clones and leaves out a portion. The data hold 1,500,000 or so clones, with 97% to 99% observed a single time. Donors comprised healthy HIV-negative adults lacking recent acute infections or vaccinations. Deletions cut 4 bases from V and 2 bases from J, with 13 bases between. This CDR3 comprises 15 residues. CDR1 SGDLS and CDR2 YYNGEE come from the germline V gene. With respect to this clone: The target antigen is unknown.

The sample consisted of naive CD4+ T cells sorted from blood. Subset specified: CD45RA+ positively selected. The rearrangement uses TRBV9 and TRBJ2-1, with a weak D call TRBD1 (5 bases). This receptor was taken from a man younger than 40 in good health. CDR3 protein: CASSPTGAAYNEQFF. CDR3 nucleotides: TGTGCCAGCAGCCCCACAGGAGCCGCCTACAATGAGCAGTTCTTC.